This T cell receptor beta chain appears in the sequencing data of a study of T cell responses to AZD1222 COVID-19 vaccine. Study at large: Second doses were pooled across both intervals (about 4 or about 12 weeks). Study findings and constraints: Baseline seropositivity occurred in only a handful of AZD1222 recipients. Nearly half of unique spike-specific TCRs reportedly avoided B.1.351 and B.1.1.7 mutated regions. Every sample of the repertoires postdated the peak T cell response.

Details on this clone: Its specificity is not known.

The table came from immunoSEQ multiplex PCR; TCRdb's copy has only in-frame clones and leaves some out. There are 150,000 to 200,000 clones in the sample; approximately 90% occur only once, and around 2.6% lies in the top ten. This specimen consisted of peripheral blood, obtained on day 0 of AZD1222 vaccination. This clonotype was obtained from an adult in good health.

The CDR3 protein is CASSLETGNYEQYF. Written as DNA, the CDR3 is TGCGCCAGCAGCTTGGAGACAGGGAACTACGAGCAGTACTTC. V and J are TRBV5-1 and TRBJ2-7; 7 bases agree with TRBD1. CDR1 and CDR2 from the germline V gene are SGHRS and YFSETQ. V shed 0 bases and J 3 bases; nucleotides not matched to a gene: 3. This CDR3 region has 14 residues.